This T cell receptor (beta chain) was found in a study of cytomegalovirus exposure and HLA in healthy donors. Only a few counts were recorded for this clone. The antigen is undetermined. Findings of the study overall: Presence/absence analyses rested on an assumption that sequencing depth was roughly uniform across donors. What TCR beta sequences reportedly achieved was accurate prediction of HLA-A and HLA-B alleles in most subjects.

Trimming took 2 bases from V and 0 from J, leaving 14 bases between them. CDR3 length equals 17 residues. Per germline, CDR1 SGHNT and CDR2 YYREEE (reference sequence). Primers: 60 Vbeta forward and 13 Jbeta reverse. Sequenced by immunoSEQ multiplex PCR; TCRdb stores in-frame clones only, minus some. Among approximately 100,000 clones listed, approximately 70% were seen once. Sequenced material: PBMCs. The chain recombines TRBV5-4 with TRBJ1-4, with D maybe TRBD1 (5 bases). The sequence came from a man between 50 and 59 years old in good health and CMV-seronegative. Here the CDR3 DNA reads TGTGCCAGCAGCTTACGGATTAGACAGTCAACTAATGAAAAACTGTTTTTT. It encodes CASSLRIRQSTNEKLFF.